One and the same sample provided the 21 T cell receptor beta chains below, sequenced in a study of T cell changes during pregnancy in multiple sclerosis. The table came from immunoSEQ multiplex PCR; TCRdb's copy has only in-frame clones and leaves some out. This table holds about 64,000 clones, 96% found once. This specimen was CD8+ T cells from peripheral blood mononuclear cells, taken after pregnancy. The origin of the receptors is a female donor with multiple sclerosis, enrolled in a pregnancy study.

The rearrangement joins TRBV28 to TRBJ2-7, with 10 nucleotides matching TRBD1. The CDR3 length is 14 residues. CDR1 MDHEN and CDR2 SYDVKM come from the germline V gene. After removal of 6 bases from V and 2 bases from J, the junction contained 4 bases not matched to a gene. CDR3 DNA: TGTGCCAGCAGACCGGGACAGGGGCCCTACGAGCAGTACTTC. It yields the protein CASRPGQGPYEQYF. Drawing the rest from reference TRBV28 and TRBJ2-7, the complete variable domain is DVKVTQSSRYLVKRTGEKVFLECVQDMDHENMFWYRQDPGLGLRLIYFSYDVKMKEKGDIPEGYSVSREKKERFSLILESASTNQTSMYLCASRPGQGPYEQYFGPGTRLTVT.

The CDR3 loop is CASSLGPNNEQFF. CDR3 nucleotides: TGTGCCAGCAGCTTAGGGCCAAACAATGAGCAGTTCTTC. The gene calls are TRBV7-9 and TRBJ2-1; D gene ambiguous. This CDR3 comprises 13 residues. V was pared by 1 base and J by 5 bases, with 6 bases between. CDR1 and CDR2 (germline): SEHNR, FQNEAQ (reference sequence).

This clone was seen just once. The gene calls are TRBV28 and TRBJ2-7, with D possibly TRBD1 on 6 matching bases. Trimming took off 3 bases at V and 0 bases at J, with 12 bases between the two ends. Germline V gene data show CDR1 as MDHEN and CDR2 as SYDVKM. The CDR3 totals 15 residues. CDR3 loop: CASSFRGVSSYEQYF. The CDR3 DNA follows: TGTGCCAGCAGTTTCAGGGGTGTAAGCTCCTACGAGCAGTACTTC.

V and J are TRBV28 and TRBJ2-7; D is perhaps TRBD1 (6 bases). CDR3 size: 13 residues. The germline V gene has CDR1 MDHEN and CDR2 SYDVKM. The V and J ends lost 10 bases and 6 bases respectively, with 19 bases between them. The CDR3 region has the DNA TGTGCCACCCAGTCCAGACAGGCCCGCGAGCAGTACTTC. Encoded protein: CATQSRQAREQYF. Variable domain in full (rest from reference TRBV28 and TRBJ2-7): DVKVTQSSRYLVKRTGEKVFLECVQDMDHENMFWYRQDPGLGLRLIYFSYDVKMKEKGDIPEGYSVSREKKERFSLILESASTNQTSMYLCATQSRQAREQYFGPGTRLTVT.

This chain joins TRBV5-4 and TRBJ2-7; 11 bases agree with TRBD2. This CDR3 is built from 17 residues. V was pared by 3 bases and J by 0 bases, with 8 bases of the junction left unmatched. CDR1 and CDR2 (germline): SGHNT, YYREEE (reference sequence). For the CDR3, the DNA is TGTGCCAGCAGCTCCGGACTAGCGGGCTCACGCTCCTACGAGCAGTACTTC. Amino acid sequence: CASSSGLAGSRSYEQYF.

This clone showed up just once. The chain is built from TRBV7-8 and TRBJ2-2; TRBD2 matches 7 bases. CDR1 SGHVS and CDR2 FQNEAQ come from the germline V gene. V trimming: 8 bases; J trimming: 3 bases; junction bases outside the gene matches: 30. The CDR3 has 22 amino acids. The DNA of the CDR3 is TGTGCCAGCCGGGGGTTAGGGAACCCCCGGACTAGTTTCATGGAGTACACCGGGGAGCTGTTTTTT. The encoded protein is CASRGLGNPRTSFMEYTGELFF.

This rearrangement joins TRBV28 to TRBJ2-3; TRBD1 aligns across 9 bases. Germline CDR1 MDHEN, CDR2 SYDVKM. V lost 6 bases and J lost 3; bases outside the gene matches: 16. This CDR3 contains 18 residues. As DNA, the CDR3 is TGTGCCAGCAGCCAATCCACCCAGGGACAGGGTATGACAGATACGCAGTATTTT. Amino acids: CASSQSTQGQGMTDTQYF. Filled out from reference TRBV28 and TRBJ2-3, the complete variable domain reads DVKVTQSSRYLVKRTGEKVFLECVQDMDHENMFWYRQDPGLGLRLIYFSYDVKMKEKGDIPEGYSVSREKKERFSLILESASTNQTSMYLCASSQSTQGQGMTDTQYFGPGTRLTVL.

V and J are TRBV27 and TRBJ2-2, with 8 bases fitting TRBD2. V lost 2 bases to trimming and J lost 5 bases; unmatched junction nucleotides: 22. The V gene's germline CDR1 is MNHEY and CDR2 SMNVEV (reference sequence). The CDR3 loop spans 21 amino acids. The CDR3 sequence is CASSLPPSGNKGLDITGELFF. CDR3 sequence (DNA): TGTGCCAGCAGTTTACCCCCCAGCGGGAATAAGGGACTAGATATAACCGGGGAGCTGTTTTTT.

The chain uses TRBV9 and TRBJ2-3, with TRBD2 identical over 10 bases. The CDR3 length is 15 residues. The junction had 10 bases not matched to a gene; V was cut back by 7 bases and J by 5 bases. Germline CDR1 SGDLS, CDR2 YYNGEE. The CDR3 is CASGQASGSGDTQYF. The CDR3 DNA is TGTGCCAGCGGCCAGGCTAGCGGGAGTGGAGATACGCAGTATTTT.

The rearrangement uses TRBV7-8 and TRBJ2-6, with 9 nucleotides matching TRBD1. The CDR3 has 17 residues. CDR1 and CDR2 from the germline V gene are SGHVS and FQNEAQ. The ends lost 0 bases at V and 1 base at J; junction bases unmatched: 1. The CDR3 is CASSLAGQGSGANVLTF. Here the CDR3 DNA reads TGTGCCAGCAGCTTAGCTGGACAGGGGTCTGGGGCCAACGTCCTGACTTTC.

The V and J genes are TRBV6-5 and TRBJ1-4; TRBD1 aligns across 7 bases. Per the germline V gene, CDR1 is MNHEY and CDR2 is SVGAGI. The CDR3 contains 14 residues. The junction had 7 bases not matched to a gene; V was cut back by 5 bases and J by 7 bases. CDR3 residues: CASSQTGFAEKLFF. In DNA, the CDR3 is TGTGCCAGCAGTCAGACAGGGTTTGCTGAAAAACTGTTTTTT.

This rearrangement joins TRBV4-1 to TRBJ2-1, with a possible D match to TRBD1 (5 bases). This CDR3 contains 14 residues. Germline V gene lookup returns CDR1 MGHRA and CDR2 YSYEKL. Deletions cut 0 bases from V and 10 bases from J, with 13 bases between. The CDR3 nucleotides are TGCGCCAGCAGCCAAGATCGGCCAGGGTGGGAGCAGTTCTTC. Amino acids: CASSQDRPGWEQFF.

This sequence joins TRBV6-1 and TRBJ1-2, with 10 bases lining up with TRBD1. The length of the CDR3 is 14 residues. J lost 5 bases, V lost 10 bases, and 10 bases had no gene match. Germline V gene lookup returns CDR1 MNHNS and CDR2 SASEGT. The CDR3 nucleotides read TGTGCCATTTCCCGGGACAGGGGTTCATATGGCTACACCTTC. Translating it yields CAISRDRGSYGYTF.

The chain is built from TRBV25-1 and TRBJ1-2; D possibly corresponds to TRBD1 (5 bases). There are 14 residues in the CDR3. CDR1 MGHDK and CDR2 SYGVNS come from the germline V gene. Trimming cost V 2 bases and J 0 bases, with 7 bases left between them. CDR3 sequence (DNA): TGTGCCAGCAGTGAAGGGGGGACTAACTATGGCTACACCTTC. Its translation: CASSEGGTNYGYTF.

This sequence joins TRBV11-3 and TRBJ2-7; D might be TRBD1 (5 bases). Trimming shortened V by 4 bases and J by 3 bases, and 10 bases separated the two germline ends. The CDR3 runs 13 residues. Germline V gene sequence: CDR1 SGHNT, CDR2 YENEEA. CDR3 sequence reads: CASSSQGGYEQYF. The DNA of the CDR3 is TGTGCCAGCAGCTCCCAGGGTGGCTACGAGCAGTACTTC.

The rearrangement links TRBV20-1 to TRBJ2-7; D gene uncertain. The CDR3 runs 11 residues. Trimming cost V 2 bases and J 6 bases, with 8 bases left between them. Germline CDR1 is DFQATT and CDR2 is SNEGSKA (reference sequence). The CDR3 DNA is TGCAGTGCTAGAATCAGGTCCGAGCAGTACTTC. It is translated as CSARIRSEQYF.

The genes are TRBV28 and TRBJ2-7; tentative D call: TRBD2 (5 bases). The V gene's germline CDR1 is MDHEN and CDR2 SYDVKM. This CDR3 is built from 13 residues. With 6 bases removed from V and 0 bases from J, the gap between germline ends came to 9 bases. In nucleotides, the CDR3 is TGTGCCAGCAGGGGGAGCAGCTCCTACGAGCAGTACTTC. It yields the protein CASRGSSSYEQYF.

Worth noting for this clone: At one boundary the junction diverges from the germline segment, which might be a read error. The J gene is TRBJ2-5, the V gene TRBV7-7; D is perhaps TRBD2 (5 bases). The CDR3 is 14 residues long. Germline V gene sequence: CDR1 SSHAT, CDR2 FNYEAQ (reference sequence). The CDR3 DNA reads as TGTGCTAGCAGCTTAGTGGGCACGGGGGAGACCCAGTACTTC. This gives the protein CASSLVGTGETQYF. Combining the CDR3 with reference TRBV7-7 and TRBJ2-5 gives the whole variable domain GAGVSQSPRYKVTKRGQDVTLRCDPISSHATLYWYQQALGQGPEFLTYFNYEAQPDKSGLPSDRFSAERPEGSISTLTIQRTEQRDSAMYRCASSLVGTGETQYFGPGTRLLVL.

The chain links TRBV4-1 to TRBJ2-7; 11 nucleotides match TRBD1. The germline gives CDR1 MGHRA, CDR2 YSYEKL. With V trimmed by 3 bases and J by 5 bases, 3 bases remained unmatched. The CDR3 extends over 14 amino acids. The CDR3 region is CASSQGQGVDEQYF. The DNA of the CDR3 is TGCGCCAGCAGCCAGGGACAGGGGGTGGACGAGCAGTACTTC.

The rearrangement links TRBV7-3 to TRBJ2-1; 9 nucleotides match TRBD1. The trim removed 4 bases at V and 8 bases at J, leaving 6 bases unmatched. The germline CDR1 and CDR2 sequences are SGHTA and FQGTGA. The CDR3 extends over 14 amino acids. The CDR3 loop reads CASSWGTGLDEQFF. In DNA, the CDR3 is TGTGCCAGCAGCTGGGGGACAGGGCTCGATGAGCAGTTCTTC. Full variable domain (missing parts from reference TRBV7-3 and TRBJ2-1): GAGVSQTPSNKVTEKGKYVELRCDPISGHTALYWYRQSLGQGPEFLIYFQGTGAADDSGLPNDRFFAVRPEGSVSTLKIQRTERGDSAVYLCASSWGTGLDEQFFGPGTRLTVL.

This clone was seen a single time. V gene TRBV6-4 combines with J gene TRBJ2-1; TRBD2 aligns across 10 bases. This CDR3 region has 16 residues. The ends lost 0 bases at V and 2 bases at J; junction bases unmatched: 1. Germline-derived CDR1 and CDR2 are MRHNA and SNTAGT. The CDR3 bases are TGTGCCAGCAGTGACTCGACTAGCGGGCCCTACAATGAGCAGTTCTTC. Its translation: CASSDSTSGPYNEQFF.